A single sample is the source of the 3 T cell receptor beta chains below, sequenced in a study of blood T cell repertoires in COVID-19. TCRdb keeps only in-frame clones here, not all; method: immunoSEQ multiplex PCR. Among about 160,000 clones listed, roughly 85% were seen once. Sequencing used peripheral blood. The receptors derive from a woman in her forties or fifties with COVID-19, enrolled during active disease.

This clone was seen more than once but under ten times. The chain combines TRBV27 with TRBJ1-1; D not resolved. Deletions cut 6 bases from V and 4 bases from J, with 12 bases between. The CDR3 is 13 residues long. Germline-derived CDR1 and CDR2 are MNHEY and SMNVEV (reference sequence). CDR3 loop: CASRSGAGTEAFF. Here the CDR3 DNA reads TGTGCCAGCAGGTCTGGTGCAGGCACTGAAGCTTTCTTT.

The V and J genes are TRBV4-2 and TRBJ1-4; D is perhaps TRBD1 (5 bases). Germline V gives CDR1 LGHNA, CDR2 YNFKEQ. This CDR3 has 15 amino acids. Trimming shortened V by 0 bases and J by 3 bases, and 8 bases separated the two germline ends. CDR3 amino acids: CASSQDQGPNEKLFF. CDR3 DNA: TGTGCCAGCAGCCAAGATCAGGGCCCTAATGAAAAACTGTTTTTT.

The chain has TRBV5-1 and TRBJ2-1; 14 bases agree with TRBD2. With 0 bases clipped from V and 4 bases from J, the junction kept 3 bases outside the gene matches. This CDR3 contains 17 residues. In germline, CDR1 is SGHRS, CDR2 YFSETQ. CDR3 protein: CASSLGTSGGIYNEQFF. In nucleotides, the CDR3 is TGCGCCAGCAGCTTGGGGACTAGCGGGGGGATTTACAATGAGCAGTTCTTC.